This T cell receptor beta chain was recovered during a study of blood T cell repertoires in COVID-19. On the study more broadly: From T cells, B-cell-depleted T cells, or PBMCs came the material, which was cDNA or gDNA.

Germline loops: CDR1 MNHNS, CDR2 SASEGT. This CDR3 is built from 16 residues. V lost 1 base to trimming and J lost 0 bases, with 10 bases between them. The method was immunoSEQ multiplex PCR; TCRdb's version includes in-frame clones alone and lacks a portion of them. The sample consists of approximately 40,000 clones, 75% to 95% of them appearing once. This TCR derives from a human donor in a cohort sampled during active COVID-19. The source material was peripheral blood. The rearrangement joins TRBV6-1 to TRBJ1-5; TRBD1 is a possible D gene (5 bases). This CDR3 is CASSEDRGVSNQPQHF. The DNA for the CDR3 is TGTGCCAGCAGTGAAGACCGGGGGGTTAGCAATCAGCCCCAGCATTTT.